A selection of T cell receptor beta chains follows, all from one sample in a study of cytomegalovirus exposure and HLA in healthy donors. Sequencing used immunoSEQ multiplex PCR; TCRdb keeps in-frame clones, though not all of them. This sample has 40,000 to 55,000 clones, with 77% found just once. Sequencing used PBMCs. All receptors derive from a woman aged 40 to 49 in good health and CMV-seropositive. The CDR3 runs from the conserved cysteine through the conserved F or W. A D gene is named only where the DNA matches it firmly. A clone size is listed for some rows: how often the clone was seen (once, few, many), or a class if it is expanded.

abundance: .
j_gene: TRBJ1-1
v_gene: TRBV29-1
d_gene: TRBD1
CDR3nt: TGCAGCGTTGAAGGTGGGACAGGGACGGGCCCTGAAGCTTTCTTT
CDR3aa: CSVEGGTGTGPEAFF

abundance: few
j_gene: TRBJ2-5
v_gene: TRBV19
d_gene: .
CDR3nt: TGTGCCACCTCGGGTTCGCGCCAAGAGACCCAGTACTTC
CDR3aa: CATSGSRQETQYF

abundance: .
j_gene: TRBJ2-7
v_gene: TRBV2
d_gene: .
CDR3nt: TGTGCCAGCAGTGACGGAGGGAGGAACGAGCAGTACTTC
CDR3aa: CASSDGGRNEQYF

abundance: .
j_gene: TRBJ1-1
v_gene: TRBV5-6
d_gene: .
CDR3nt: TGTGCCAGCAGCTTGGAATGGGGGACCGGGAGATCCACTGAAGCTTTCTTT
CDR3aa: CASSLEWGTGRSTEAFF

abundance: .
j_gene: TRBJ2-7
v_gene: TRBV6-1
d_gene: TRBD1
CDR3nt: TGTGCCAGCAGTGTCCGGGACAGGGCGAACTACGAGCAGTACTTC
CDR3aa: CASSVRDRANYEQYF

abundance: .
j_gene: TRBJ1-2
v_gene: TRBV19
d_gene: TRBD1
CDR3nt: TGTGCCAGTAGTATCCTGGGACAGGGTAGCGGTGGCTACACCTTC
CDR3aa: CASSILGQGSGGYTF

abundance: .
j_gene: TRBJ1-4
v_gene: TRBV28
d_gene: .
CDR3nt: TGTGCCAGCAGTTCAGGGATCGTGAGTGAAAAACTGTTTTTT
CDR3aa: CASSSGIVSEKLFF

abundance: .
j_gene: TRBJ1-6
v_gene: TRBV27
d_gene: TRBD1
CDR3nt: TGTGCCAGCACCAGGACAGGGTACAATTCACCCCTCCACTTT
CDR3aa: CASTRTGYNSPLHF

abundance: few
j_gene: TRBJ1-4
v_gene: TRBV18
d_gene: TRBD1
CDR3nt: TGTGCCAGCTCCGCCGGGACAGCCGATGAAAAACTGTTTTTT
CDR3aa: CASSAGTADEKLFF

abundance: .
j_gene: TRBJ2-7
v_gene: TRBV7-2
d_gene: TRBD1
CDR3nt: TGTGCCAGCAGCCGGGACAGGGGGCTTGACGAGCAGTACTTC
CDR3aa: CASSRDRGLDEQYF

abundance: .
j_gene: TRBJ2-1
v_gene: TRBV6-1
d_gene: TRBD2
CDR3nt: TGTGCCAGCAGTCTCCGGGGGGGGTATGAGCAGTTCTTC
CDR3aa: CASSLRGGYEQFF

abundance: .
j_gene: TRBJ2-7
v_gene: TRBV10-3
d_gene: .
CDR3nt: TGTGCCATCAGTGACAATTACGAGCAGTACTTC
CDR3aa: CAISDNYEQYF

abundance: .
j_gene: TRBJ1-1
v_gene: TRBV7-2
d_gene: TRBD1
CDR3nt: TGTGCCAGCAGCTGGCCCGGGACAGTTAGGAACACTGAAGCTTTCTTT
CDR3aa: CASSWPGTVRNTEAFF

abundance: .
j_gene: TRBJ2-7
v_gene: TRBV28
d_gene: TRBD1
CDR3nt: TGTGCCAGCAGTTTATACGACAGGGCCACCTACGAGCAGTACTTC
CDR3aa: CASSLYDRATYEQYF

abundance: once
j_gene: TRBJ2-5
v_gene: TRBV7-2
d_gene: TRBD2
CDR3nt: TGTGCCAGCACTCCCGGGGGGGAGACCCAGTACTTC
CDR3aa: CASTPGGETQYF

abundance: .
j_gene: TRBJ1-2
v_gene: TRBV7-9
d_gene: .
CDR3nt: TGTGCCAGCAGCGGACGGTGGACAGTTAACTATGGCTACACCTTC
CDR3aa: CASSGRWTVNYGYTF

abundance: .
j_gene: TRBJ1-2
v_gene: TRBV5-6
d_gene: .
CDR3nt: TGTGCCAGCAGCTTTCGAGCGCGGGGCTACACCTTC
CDR3aa: CASSFRARGYTF

abundance: .
j_gene: TRBJ1-5
v_gene: TRBV6-7
d_gene: .
CDR3nt: TGTGCCACCCAACCCCGGTTTGAGGGGAGGGAAAATCAGCCCCAGCATTTT
CDR3aa: CATQPRFEGRENQPQHF

abundance: few
j_gene: TRBJ2-7
v_gene: TRBV5-1
d_gene: TRBD2
CDR3nt: TGCGCCAGCAGCCCTCGACTAGCGGGGGTGTACGAGCAGTACTTC
CDR3aa: CASSPRLAGVYEQYF

abundance: .
j_gene: TRBJ2-3
v_gene: TRBV7-2
d_gene: TRBD2
CDR3nt: TGTGCCAGCAGCTCCCGGCGGAGCGGGGCCCCAGATACGCAGTATTTT
CDR3aa: CASSSRRSGAPDTQYF

abundance: .
j_gene: TRBJ2-2
v_gene: TRBV28
d_gene: .
CDR3nt: TGTGCCAGCACGCGACGGGGGAGGAACACCGGGGAGCTGTTTTTT
CDR3aa: CASTRRGRNTGELFF

abundance: .
j_gene: TRBJ2-1
v_gene: TRBV7-9
d_gene: .
CDR3nt: TGTGCCAGCAGCCCGCAGGGTCACGAGCAGTTCTTC
CDR3aa: CASSPQGHEQFF

abundance: .
j_gene: TRBJ2-3
v_gene: TRBV7-9
d_gene: .
CDR3nt: TGTGCCAGCAGCCCCACGGGGGGCACAGATACGCAGTATTTT
CDR3aa: CASSPTGGTDTQYF

abundance: .
j_gene: TRBJ2-3
v_gene: TRBV12-5
d_gene: .
CDR3nt: TGTGCTAGTGGTTTGGGCCACCTACAGGGCCTACTCACAGATACGCAGTATTTT
CDR3aa: CASGLGHLQGLLTDTQYF

abundance: .
j_gene: TRBJ1-6
v_gene: TRBV27
d_gene: TRBD1
CDR3nt: TGTGCCAGTCGACAGGGCACCCGCTATAATTCACCCCTCCACTTT
CDR3aa: CASRQGTRYNSPLHF

abundance: .
j_gene: TRBJ1-4
v_gene: TRBV27
d_gene: .
CDR3nt: TGTGCCACCCGGGATGCCTCGTGGGGAAAACTGTTTTTT
CDR3aa: CATRDASWGKLFF

abundance: .
j_gene: TRBJ1-1
v_gene: TRBV15
d_gene: .
CDR3nt: TGTGCCACCAGCAGTGAGGGGGAAAACACTGAAGCTTTCTTT
CDR3aa: CATSSEGENTEAFF

abundance: .
j_gene: TRBJ1-6
v_gene: TRBV5-1
d_gene: TRBD1
CDR3nt: TGCGCCAGCAGCCCAGGGGGCAGTTCACTCCTCCACTTT
CDR3aa: CASSPGGSSLLHF

abundance: once
j_gene: TRBJ1-2
v_gene: TRBV10-2
d_gene: .
CDR3nt: TGCGCCAGCAGTGTACAGGGTAGCTATGGCTACACCTTC
CDR3aa: CASSVQGSYGYTF

abundance: .
j_gene: TRBJ2-1
v_gene: TRBV18
d_gene: TRBD2
CDR3nt: TGTGCCAGCTCACTTTTTAGCGGGGGGTTGTATGAGCAGTTCTTC
CDR3aa: CASSLFSGGLYEQFF

abundance: few
j_gene: TRBJ2-5
v_gene: TRBV9
d_gene: .
CDR3nt: TGTGCCAGCAGCCCCGATCCTAGGGGAGAGACCCAGTACTTC
CDR3aa: CASSPDPRGETQYF

abundance: few
j_gene: TRBJ2-7
v_gene: TRBV9
d_gene: TRBD1
CDR3nt: TGTGCCAGCAGCGCAAGGACAGGGGTCCCCTACGAGCAGTACTTC
CDR3aa: CASSARTGVPYEQYF

abundance: few
j_gene: TRBJ1-1
v_gene: TRBV7-9
d_gene: .
CDR3nt: TGTGCCAGCAGCTTTGTCGGTTCCGAAGCTTTCTTT
CDR3aa: CASSFVGSEAFF

abundance: .
j_gene: TRBJ2-7
v_gene: TRBV6-5
d_gene: .
CDR3nt: TGTGCCAGCAGTTTAGGGAGCCAGCAGTACTTC
CDR3aa: CASSLGSQQYF

abundance: .
j_gene: TRBJ1-2
v_gene: TRBV5-1
d_gene: .
CDR3nt: TGCGCCAGCAGCGGGGGCGATTTTAACTATGGCTACACCTTC
CDR3aa: CASSGGDFNYGYTF

abundance: .
j_gene: TRBJ2-1
v_gene: TRBV27
d_gene: .
CDR3nt: TGTGCCAGCAGTCAACTACCCTCCTACAATGAGCAGTTCTTC
CDR3aa: CASSQLPSYNEQFF

abundance: .
j_gene: TRBJ1-2
v_gene: TRBV4-3
d_gene: .
CDR3nt: TGCGCCAGCAGCCAAGATCTCAGGGGAAACGGATATGGCTACACCTTC
CDR3aa: CASSQDLRGNGYGYTF

abundance: .
j_gene: TRBJ1-1
v_gene: TRBV7-3
d_gene: .
CDR3nt: TGTGCCAGCAGCCGGGGAATGGACACTGAAGCTTTCTTT
CDR3aa: CASSRGMDTEAFF

abundance: .
j_gene: TRBJ2-5
v_gene: TRBV7-9
d_gene: .
CDR3nt: TGCGCCAGCACCCTGGGGGGCCAAGAGACCCAGTACTTC
CDR3aa: CASTLGGQETQYF

abundance: .
j_gene: TRBJ2-7
v_gene: TRBV7-9
d_gene: .
CDR3nt: TGTGCCAGCAGCTTAGCGAGGGATATCGGCGAGCAGTACTTC
CDR3aa: CASSLARDIGEQYF

abundance: .
j_gene: TRBJ1-2
v_gene: TRBV11-2
d_gene: .
CDR3nt: TGTGCCAGCAGTCACAGGGAAACGAAATTTAACTATGGCTACACCTTC
CDR3aa: CASSHRETKFNYGYTF

abundance: once
j_gene: TRBJ2-7
v_gene: TRBV27
d_gene: .
CDR3nt: TGTGCCAGCAGTCTCGGGACAAGATCCTACGAGCAGTACTTC
CDR3aa: CASSLGTRSYEQYF

abundance: .
j_gene: TRBJ1-5
v_gene: TRBV7-9
d_gene: .
CDR3nt: TGTGCCAGCAGCTTGGAGGGTGTCGGCAATCAGCCCCAGCATTTT
CDR3aa: CASSLEGVGNQPQHF

abundance: few
j_gene: TRBJ2-3
v_gene: TRBV18
d_gene: TRBD1
CDR3nt: TGTGCCAGCTCACCGGCCGGGACAGGGGGCTATACGCAGTATTTT
CDR3aa: CASSPAGTGGYTQYF